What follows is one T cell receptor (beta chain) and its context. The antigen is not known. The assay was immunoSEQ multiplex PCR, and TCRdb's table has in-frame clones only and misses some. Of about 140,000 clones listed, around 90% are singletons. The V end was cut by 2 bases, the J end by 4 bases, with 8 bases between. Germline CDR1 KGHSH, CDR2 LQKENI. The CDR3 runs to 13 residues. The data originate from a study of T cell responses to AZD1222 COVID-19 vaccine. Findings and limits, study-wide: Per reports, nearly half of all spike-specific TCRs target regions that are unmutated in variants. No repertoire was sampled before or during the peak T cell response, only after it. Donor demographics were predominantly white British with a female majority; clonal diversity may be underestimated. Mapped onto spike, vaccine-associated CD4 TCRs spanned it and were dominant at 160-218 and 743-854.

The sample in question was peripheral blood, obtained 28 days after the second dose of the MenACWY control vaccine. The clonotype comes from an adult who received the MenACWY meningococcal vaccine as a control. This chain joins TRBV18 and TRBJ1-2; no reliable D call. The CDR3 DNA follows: TGTGCCAGCTCACCAACCCCTAGCTATGGCTACACCTTC. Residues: CASSPTPSYGYTF.